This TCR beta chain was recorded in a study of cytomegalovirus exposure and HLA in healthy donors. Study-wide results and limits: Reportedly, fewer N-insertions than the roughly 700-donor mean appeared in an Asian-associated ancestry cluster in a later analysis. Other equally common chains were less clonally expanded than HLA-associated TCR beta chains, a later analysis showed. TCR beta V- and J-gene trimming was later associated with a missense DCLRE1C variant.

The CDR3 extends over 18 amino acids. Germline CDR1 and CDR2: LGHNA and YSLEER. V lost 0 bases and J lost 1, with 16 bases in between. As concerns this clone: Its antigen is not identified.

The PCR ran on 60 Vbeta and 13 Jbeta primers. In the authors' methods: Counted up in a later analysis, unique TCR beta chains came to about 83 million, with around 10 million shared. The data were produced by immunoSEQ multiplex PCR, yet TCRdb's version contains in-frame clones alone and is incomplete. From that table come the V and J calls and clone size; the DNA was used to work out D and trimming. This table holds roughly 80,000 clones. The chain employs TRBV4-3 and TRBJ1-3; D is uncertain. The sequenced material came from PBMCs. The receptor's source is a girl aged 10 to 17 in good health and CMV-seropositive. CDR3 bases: TGCGCCAGCAGCCAAGATGCCCCGAGCCGGACTTCTGGAAACACCATATATTTT. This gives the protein CASSQDAPSRTSGNTIYF.